This TCR beta chain was recorded in a study of Ad26.COV2.S vaccination and SARS-CoV-2 variants. Background on the study: Ad26.COV2.S was injected intramuscularly once or twice, 56 days apart.

The V gene lost 3 bases and the J gene lost 4 bases, with 13 bases spanning the gap. There are 15 residues in the CDR3. The germline V gene has CDR1 MNHEY and CDR2 SMNVEV (reference sequence). The treatment was: around 19 received Ad26.COV2.S at low or high dose, single or two shots; five or six received placebo; per-sample allocation not given. Repertoires come from day 63 after the first vaccine or placebo injection. It was Wuhan-strain SARS-CoV-2 spike that the Ad26 vaccine vector expressed. The data were produced by immunoSEQ multiplex PCR, yet TCRdb's version contains in-frame clones alone and is incomplete. The data contain over 400,000 clones, less than 95% of them seen just once; the ten biggest clones take up approximately 4.5%.

This clonotype originated in a person aged 18-65 years who received the Ad26.COV2.S COVID-19 vaccine or a placebo. The chain combines TRBV27 with TRBJ2-1, with a possible D match to TRBD2 (6 bases). Sequencing was performed on peripheral blood, taken in a trial of Ad26.COV2.S vaccine versus placebo. The CDR3 here is CASSFGTQPYNEQFF. CDR3 nucleotides: TGTGCCAGCAGTTTCGGGACTCAACCTTACAATGAGCAGTTCTTC.